Listed here are 22 T cell receptor beta chains from one sample, sequenced in a study of cytomegalovirus exposure and HLA in healthy donors. Using immunoSEQ multiplex PCR, the repertoire was profiled, and TCRdb retains in-frame clones only, with some absent. The table shows about 65,000 clones, with approximately 94% occurring only once. Sequenced: PBMCs. Receptors originate from a young man in good health and CMV-seropositive.

V is TRBV28 and J is TRBJ2-1; a weak D match, TRBD1 (6 bases). CDR1 and CDR2 from the germline V gene are MDHEN and SYDVKM. The V gene lost 7 bases and the J gene lost 9 bases, with 22 bases spanning the gap. This CDR3 contains 15 residues. The CDR3 DNA is TGTGCCAGCAACCGACAGGAATTAGGGTACGGTGAGCAGTTCTTC. This encodes CASNRQELGYGEQFF.

The gene calls are TRBV7-2 and TRBJ2-7; the match to TRBD2 covers 7 bases. V was pared by 2 bases and J by 2 bases, with 6 bases of the junction left unmatched. The CDR3 extends over 15 amino acids. CDR1 SGHTA and CDR2 FQGNSA come from the germline V gene. The CDR3 region has the DNA TGTGCCAGCAGCTTAATGGCGGGAGCGACCTACGAGCAGTACTTC. It is translated as CASSLMAGATYEQYF.

The gene calls are TRBV29-1 and TRBJ2-2; perhaps TRBD2 as D (5 bases). CDR1 and CDR2 from the germline V gene are SQVTM and ANQGSEA. Trimming shortened V by 8 bases and J by 2 bases, and 18 bases separated the two germline ends. The CDR3 contains 15 residues. CDR3 amino acids: CSPPRAGGNTGELFF. The CDR3 nucleotides are TGCAGCCCCCCTAGGGCGGGCGGCAACACCGGGGAGCTGTTTTTT.

The rearrangement joins TRBV5-1 to TRBJ1-1; D is unclear. This CDR3 is 14 amino acids long. The germline V gene has CDR1 SGHRS and CDR2 YFSETQ. V was cut by 0 bases and J by 3 bases, with 9 bases left in between. In DNA form, the CDR3 reads TGCGCCAGCAGCTTGGTCGGGGTTGACACTGAAGCTTTCTTT. It encodes CASSLVGVDTEAFF. Combining the CDR3 with reference TRBV5-1 and TRBJ1-1 gives the whole variable domain KAGVTQTPRYLIKTRGQQVTLSCSPISGHRSVSWYQQTPGQGLQFLFEYFSETQRNKGNFPGRFSGRQFSNSRSEMNVSTLELGDSALYLCASSLVGVDTEAFFGQGTRLTVV.

The chain uses TRBV18 and TRBJ2-1, with 11 bases matching TRBD2. The V segment lost 3 bases and the J segment 8 bases; nucleotides outside the gene matches: 9. CDR1 is KGHSH, CDR2 LQKENI, per germline. CDR3 length: 16 amino acids. The CDR3 nucleotides read TGTGCCAGCTCACCGATAGTTCCGGGACTAGCGGATGAGCAGTTCTTC. Translation: CASSPIVPGLADEQFF. The full variable domain, completed using reference TRBV18 and TRBJ2-1, is NAGVMQNPRHLVRRRGQEARLRCSPMKGHSHVYWYRQLPEEGLKFMVYLQKENIIDESGMPKERFSAEFPKEGPSILRIQQVVRGDSAAYFCASSPIVPGLADEQFFGPGTRLTVL.

This chain uses TRBV28 with TRBJ1-5; the D gene is possibly TRBD1 (5 bases). Germline V CDR1 and CDR2: MDHEN, SYDVKM. The V end was cut by 5 bases, the J end by 5 bases, with 13 bases between. The CDR3 loop spans 14 amino acids. CDR3 residues: CASSLPTVHQPQHF. The CDR3 DNA reads as TGTGCCAGCAGTCTCCCGACAGTGCATCAGCCCCAGCATTTT.

V gene TRBV7-9 combines with J gene TRBJ1-2; TRBD1 agrees at 10 bases. Trimming removed 3 bases from V and 3 bases from J; junction bases left unmatched: 4. The germline V gene encodes CDR1 SEHNR and CDR2 FQNEAQ (reference sequence). The CDR3 is 15 residues long. The CDR3 nucleotides are TGTGCCAGCAGCTTGGGGGACAGGGGTTACTATGGCTACACCTTC. Amino acid sequence: CASSLGDRGYYGYTF.

V is TRBV27 and J is TRBJ1-6, with TRBD1 identical over 8 bases. Germline V gene data show CDR1 as MNHEY and CDR2 as SMNVEV (reference sequence). Germline trimming cut 3 bases from V and 9 bases from J; bases unmatched to any gene: 4. CDR3 size: 14 residues. The CDR3 region has the DNA TGTGCCAGCAGTTTGGGGCAGGGGGCTTCACCCCTCCACTTT. Its protein is CASSLGQGASPLHF.

The V gene is TRBV4-3, the J gene TRBJ2-2; TRBD2 aligns across 7 bases. V shed 2 bases and J 0 bases; nucleotides not matched to a gene: 3. Germline loops: CDR1 LGHNA, CDR2 YSLEER. The CDR3 totals 16 residues. The CDR3 DNA is TGCGCCAGCAGCCAAAATCTAGCGGCGAACACCGGGGAGCTGTTTTTT. This encodes CASSQNLAANTGELFF.

The V call is TRBV9, the J call TRBJ2-6; a possible D gene is TRBD2 (5 bases). The ends were cut back, 0 bases at V and 2 bases at J, with 9 bases in the middle. Germline values: CDR1 SGDLS, CDR2 YYNGEE. This CDR3 is built from 16 residues. The CDR3 sequence is CASSVDEGTGANVLTF. In DNA form, the CDR3 reads TGTGCCAGCAGCGTAGACGAGGGAACTGGGGCCAACGTCCTGACTTTC.

The chain couples TRBV7-9 to TRBJ2-4, with 9 positions matching TRBD2. The CDR3 consists of 17 residues. J was trimmed by 3 bases and V by 0 bases; bases with no gene match: 6. From germline, CDR1 is SEHNR and CDR2 FQNEAQ (reference sequence). CDR3 DNA sequence: TGTGCCAGCAGCTTAGCACTAGCGGGCGGGGACAAAAACATTCAGTACTTC. Its translation: CASSLALAGGDKNIQYF.

In this sample, this clone turned up once. The chain couples TRBV4-3 to TRBJ2-3; TRBD2 matches at 7 bases. The germline gives CDR1 LGHNA, CDR2 YSLEER. CDR3 size: 15 residues. With V trimmed by 0 bases and J by 4 bases, 4 bases remained unmatched. The CDR3 reads CASSQEAGRADTQYF. The CDR3 bases are TGCGCCAGCAGCCAAGAAGCGGGAAGGGCAGATACGCAGTATTTT.

This clone has only one observation. The chain is built from TRBV5-1 and TRBJ2-7; the D is unclear. Between the trimmed V and J ends, which lost 0 bases and 5 bases, there was a span of 3 bases. Germline V gives CDR1 SGHRS, CDR2 YFSETQ. The CDR3 extends over 11 amino acids. This CDR3 reads CASSLGDEQYF. The CDR3 DNA follows: TGCGCCAGCAGCTTGGGAGACGAGCAGTACTTC.

The chain employs TRBV27 and TRBJ2-7; 9 bases align to TRBD2. This CDR3 contains 16 residues. Germline lookup yields CDR1 MNHEY and CDR2 SMNVEV (reference sequence). After removal of 3 bases from V and 7 bases from J, the junction contained 13 bases not matched to a gene. The CDR3 region has the DNA TGTGCCAGCAGTTTCACCTCTAGCGGGGCCCTCTGGGAGCAGTACTTC. This codes for CASSFTSSGALWEQYF.

The chain joins TRBV15 to TRBJ1-1, with D possibly being TRBD1 (5 bases). The length of the CDR3 is 12 residues. Trimming stripped 5 bases from V and 3 bases from J, with 7 bases between. Germline V gives CDR1 LNHNV, CDR2 YYDKDF (reference sequence). The CDR3 bases are TGTGCCACCAGCCGGGACTACACTGAAGCTTTCTTT. Protein sequence: CATSRDYTEAFF. The full variable domain, rest sourced from reference TRBV15 and TRBJ1-1, is DAMVIQNPRYQVTQFGKPVTLSCSQTLNHNVMYWYQQKSSQAPKLLFHYYDKDFNNEADTPDNFQSRRPNTSFCFLDIRSPGLGDTAMYLCATSRDYTEAFFGQGTRLTVV.

The genes are TRBV27 and TRBJ1-3; D may be TRBD1 (5 bases). The CDR3 has 15 residues. Trimming removed 6 bases from V and 4 bases from J, with 16 bases in between. In germline, CDR1 is MNHEY, CDR2 SMNVEV (reference sequence). Here the CDR3 reads CASSLTSGGGNTIYF. CDR3 coding DNA: TGTGCCAGCAGCCTAACGTCGGGGGGGGGAAACACCATATATTTT.

The rearrangement uses TRBV25-1 and TRBJ1-2; TRBD1 is a possible D gene (5 bases). In germline, CDR1 is MGHDK, CDR2 SYGVNS. Trimming shortened V by 4 bases and J by 5 bases, and 14 bases separated the two germline ends. The CDR3 is 14 residues long. The CDR3 spells CASSVNGAGYGYTF. CDR3 DNA sequence: TGTGCCAGCAGTGTAAACGGGGCGGGATATGGCTACACCTTC.

This clone appeared a single time. The chain uses TRBV19 and TRBJ1-2; 7 nucleotides match TRBD1. Germline V gives CDR1 LNHDA, CDR2 SQIVND (reference sequence). V trimming: 5 bases; J trimming: 3 bases; junction bases outside the gene matches: 6. The CDR3 sequence is 14 residues long. For the CDR3, the DNA is TGTGCCAGTAGTGGGACAGCCTGGGACTATGGCTACACCTTC. Its protein is CASSGTAWDYGYTF.

V and J are TRBV1 and TRBJ2-1; TRBD2, the table's D call, lacks a check against the DNA. TRBV1 is reported as a pseudogene. The length of the CDR3 is 18 residues. The CDR3 bases are TGCACCAGCAGCCAAGTATGGGCTAGCGGGGGCCAAGACAATGAGCAGTTCTTC. Its translation: CTSSQVWASGGQDNEQFF.

The genes are TRBV7-3 and TRBJ2-3; 7 positions agree with TRBD1. The CDR3 runs 15 residues. Germline V gives CDR1 SGHTA, CDR2 FQGTGA. The J segment lost 5 bases and the V segment lost 7 bases, leaving 12 bases of the junction unmatched. CDR3 loop: CASTETGWGVDTQYF. CDR3 bases: TGTGCCAGCACCGAGACAGGGTGGGGAGTAGATACGCAGTATTTT. Variable domain in full (rest from reference TRBV7-3 and TRBJ2-3): GAGVSQTPSNKVTEKGKYVELRCDPISGHTALYWYRQSLGQGPEFLIYFQGTGAADDSGLPNDRFFAVRPEGSVSTLKIQRTERGDSAVYLCASTETGWGVDTQYFGPGTRLTVL.

The V call is TRBV15, the J call TRBJ2-2; 10 bases fit TRBD2. The germline V gene has CDR1 LNHNV and CDR2 YYDKDF (reference sequence). This CDR3 spans 20 amino acids. V lost 5 bases and J lost 4; bases outside the gene matches: 19. CDR3 coding DNA: TGTGCCACCAGCCCTCGGGGGGATGGAGCGGGAGGGCCGGTCACCGGGGAGCTGTTTTTT. Translating it yields CATSPRGDGAGGPVTGELFF.

The chain joins TRBV15 to TRBJ1-4; a possible D gene is TRBD1 (5 bases). CDR1 is LNHNV and CDR2 is YYDKDF in the germline V gene (reference sequence). Trimming removed 0 bases at V and 8 bases at J, with 13 bases between. The CDR3 is 15 residues long. As DNA, the CDR3 is TGTGCCACCAGCAGAGATATCAGGGCAGGGGAAAAACTGTTTTTT. It translates to CATSRDIRAGEKLFF.